A selection of T cell receptor beta chains follows, all from one sample in a study of CD8 T cells in Susac syndrome. TCRdb ran MiXCR on the immunoSEQ multiplex PCR reads and lists one entry per CDR3 protein. Here the sample spans about 110,000 distinct CDR3 sequences, roughly 95% being singletons. The specimen sequenced was CD8+ T cells from PBMCs. These receptors all stem from a human donor with Susac syndrome. CDR3s include the opening cysteine and the closing phenylalanine or tryptophan. Each record gives: J gene, clone size, D gene, V gene, CDR3 length, CDR3 protein, CDR3 DNA. D genes are given only for firm matches. Expanded clones get a size class; other rows say once, few or many, or leave the size out.

J gene: TRBJ1-1; clone size: -; D gene: -; V gene: TRBV6-2/TRBV6-3; CDR3 length: 14; CDR3 protein: CASVLVGGHTEAFF; CDR3 DNA: TGTGCCAGCGTCCTCGTGGGGGGCCACACTGAAGCTTTCTTT
J gene: TRBJ2-7; clone size: -; D gene: TRBD2; V gene: TRBV20-1; CDR3 length: 14; CDR3 protein: CSARLAGGPYEQYF; CDR3 DNA: TGCAGTGCTAGACTAGCGGGGGGGCCTTACGAGCAGTACTTC
J gene: TRBJ1-1; clone size: -; D gene: -; V gene: TRBV5-4; CDR3 length: 13; CDR3 protein: CASSLEGPSEAFF; CDR3 DNA: TGTGCCAGCAGCTTGGAGGGACCGTCTGAAGCTTTCTTT
J gene: TRBJ2-7; clone size: -; D gene: TRBD1; V gene: TRBV6-6; CDR3 length: 14; CDR3 protein: CASSDPGTAYEQYF; CDR3 DNA: TGTGCCAGCAGTGATCCGGGGACAGCCTACGAGCAGTACTTC
J gene: TRBJ2-3; clone size: -; D gene: -; V gene: TRBV29-1; CDR3 length: 13; CDR3 protein: CSSFKGVSDTQYF; CDR3 DNA: TGCAGCAGCTTTAAGGGGGTATCAGATACGCAGTATTTT
J gene: TRBJ2-3; clone size: -; D gene: TRBD2; V gene: TRBV3-1; CDR3 length: 14; CDR3 protein: CASSYGLAADTQYF; CDR3 DNA: TGTGCCAGCAGCTACGGACTAGCCGCAGATACGCAGTATTTT
J gene: TRBJ2-7; clone size: -; D gene: -; V gene: TRBV9; CDR3 length: 15; CDR3 protein: CASSVEGTETYEQYF; CDR3 DNA: TGTGCCAGCAGCGTAGAGGGGACGGAGACCTACGAGCAGTACTTC
J gene: TRBJ2-6; clone size: few; D gene: -; V gene: TRBV6-1; CDR3 length: 16; CDR3 protein: CASSPTGSTGANVLTF; CDR3 DNA: TGTGCCAGCAGCCCAACAGGGAGCACTGGGGCCAACGTCCTGACTTTC
J gene: TRBJ2-3; clone size: -; D gene: TRBD2; V gene: TRBV7-8; CDR3 length: 17; CDR3 protein: CASSTYRLAGGRDTQYF; CDR3 DNA: TGTGCCAGCAGCACTTACCGACTAGCGGGGGGAAGAGATACGCAGTATTTT
J gene: TRBJ1-1; clone size: -; D gene: -; V gene: TRBV6-5; CDR3 length: 13; CDR3 protein: CASSLSSVTEAFF; CDR3 DNA: TGTGCCAGCAGCCTAAGCAGTGTGACTGAAGCTTTCTTT
J gene: TRBJ1-1; clone size: -; D gene: -; V gene: TRBV9; CDR3 length: 15; CDR3 protein: CASSGPESLNTEAFF; CDR3 DNA: TGTGCCAGCAGCGGGCCCGAGTCGTTAAACACTGAAGCTTTCTTT
J gene: TRBJ1-5; clone size: -; D gene: -; V gene: TRBV27; CDR3 length: 14; CDR3 protein: CASRRNGHQEPQHF; CDR3 DNA: TGTGCCAGCAGAAGAAATGGCCATCAAGAGCCCCAGCATTTT
J gene: TRBJ2-3; clone size: -; D gene: TRBD2; V gene: TRBV20-1; CDR3 length: 15; CDR3 protein: CSANGGLDSTDTQYF; CDR3 DNA: TGCAGTGCCAACGGGGGACTAGATTCCACAGATACGCAGTATTTT
J gene: TRBJ1-4; clone size: -; D gene: -; V gene: TRBV20-1; CDR3 length: 17; CDR3 protein: CSAADSPSGATNEKLFF; CDR3 DNA: TGCAGTGCTGCGGACAGCCCTAGCGGGGCAACTAATGAAAAACTGTTTTTT
J gene: TRBJ2-3; clone size: once; D gene: -; V gene: TRBV27; CDR3 length: 16; CDR3 protein: CASSLWARLSTDTQYF; CDR3 DNA: TGTGCCAGCAGTTTGTGGGCGAGGCTAAGCACAGATACGCAGTATTTT
J gene: TRBJ2-1; clone size: -; D gene: TRBD1; V gene: TRBV20-1; CDR3 length: 15; CDR3 protein: CSARVRQGPLNEQFF; CDR3 DNA: TGCAGTGCTAGAGTGAGACAGGGCCCTCTCAATGAGCAGTTCTTC
J gene: TRBJ2-7; clone size: once; D gene: -; V gene: TRBV20-1; CDR3 length: 13; CDR3 protein: CSAKGPTGYEQYF; CDR3 DNA: TGCAGTGCTAAGGGGCCGACAGGTTACGAGCAGTACTTC
J gene: TRBJ2-2; clone size: -; D gene: -; V gene: TRBV6-2/TRBV6-3; CDR3 length: 13; CDR3 protein: CASTRLNTGELFF; CDR3 DNA: TGTGCCAGCACGAGGTTGAACACCGGGGAGCTGTTTTTT
J gene: TRBJ2-1; clone size: -; D gene: -; V gene: TRBV6-2/TRBV6-3; CDR3 length: 17; CDR3 protein: CASSYSGQGDSYNEQFF; CDR3 DNA: TGTGCCAGCAGTTACTCGGGCCAGGGAGACTCCTACAATGAGCAGTTCTTC
J gene: TRBJ1-1; clone size: -; D gene: -; V gene: TRBV19; CDR3 length: 12; CDR3 protein: CASSIGDAEAFF; CDR3 DNA: TGTGCCAGTAGTATTGGCGACGCTGAAGCTTTCTTT
J gene: TRBJ2-1; clone size: -; D gene: TRBD2; V gene: TRBV7-9; CDR3 length: 15; CDR3 protein: CASSLAQRGNNEQFF; CDR3 DNA: TGTGCCAGCAGCTTAGCCCAGCGGGGGAACAATGAGCAGTTCTTC
J gene: TRBJ2-2; clone size: -; D gene: -; V gene: TRBV12-3/TRBV12-4; CDR3 length: 15; CDR3 protein: CASSLARGFAGELFF; CDR3 DNA: TGTGCCAGCAGTTTAGCGAGAGGGTTTGCCGGGGAGCTGTTTTTT
J gene: TRBJ2-4; clone size: -; D gene: TRBD2; V gene: TRBV6-2/TRBV6-3; CDR3 length: 15; CDR3 protein: CASSYDREVENIQYF; CDR3 DNA: TGTGCCAGCAGTTACGACCGGGAGGTAGAAAACATTCAGTACTTC